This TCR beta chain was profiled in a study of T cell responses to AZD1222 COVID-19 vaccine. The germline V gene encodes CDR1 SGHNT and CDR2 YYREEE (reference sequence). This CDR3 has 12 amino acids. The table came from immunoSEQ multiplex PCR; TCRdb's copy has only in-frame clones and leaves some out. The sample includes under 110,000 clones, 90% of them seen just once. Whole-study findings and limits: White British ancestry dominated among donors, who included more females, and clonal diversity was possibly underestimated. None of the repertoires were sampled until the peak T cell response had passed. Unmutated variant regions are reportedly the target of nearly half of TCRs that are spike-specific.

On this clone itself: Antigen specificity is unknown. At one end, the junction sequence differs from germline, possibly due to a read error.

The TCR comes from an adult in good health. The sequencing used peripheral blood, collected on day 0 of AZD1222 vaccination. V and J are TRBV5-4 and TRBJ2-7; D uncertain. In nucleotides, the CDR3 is TGTGCCAGCAGCTTGGTCTCCCACGAGCAGTACTTC. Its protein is CASSLVSHEQYF.